This T cell receptor beta chain was recovered during a study of cytomegalovirus exposure and HLA in healthy donors. Study-level points and caveats: Some V segments could not be told apart, so they were left out, TRBV6-2 and TRBV6-3 among them. A later analysis by the authors found several of the most significant clusters apparently linked to common viral pathogens. According to reports, the classifier identified cytomegalovirus status with high specificity and sensitivity.

As for this clone: The target antigen is unknown.

From germline, CDR1 is MNHEY and CDR2 SVGAGI. CDR3 length: 14 amino acids. V lost 0 bases and J 5 bases, leaving 8 bases between the germline ends. This PCR relied on a set of 60 Vbeta primers and 13 Jbeta primers. Here immunoSEQ multiplex PCR was the method, and the copy in TCRdb shows in-frame clones only, minus some. Of 120,000 or so clones detected, about 80% appear once; the ten largest clones hold 7.5% to 9.5%. This clonotype was obtained from a female donor in good health and CMV-seropositive. Sequences were obtained from PBMCs. The chain carries TRBV6-5 and TRBJ2-1, with D unclear. The CDR3 protein is CASSYSGYNNEQFF. The CDR3, as DNA: TGTGCCAGCAGTTACTCGGGCTACAACAATGAGCAGTTCTTC.